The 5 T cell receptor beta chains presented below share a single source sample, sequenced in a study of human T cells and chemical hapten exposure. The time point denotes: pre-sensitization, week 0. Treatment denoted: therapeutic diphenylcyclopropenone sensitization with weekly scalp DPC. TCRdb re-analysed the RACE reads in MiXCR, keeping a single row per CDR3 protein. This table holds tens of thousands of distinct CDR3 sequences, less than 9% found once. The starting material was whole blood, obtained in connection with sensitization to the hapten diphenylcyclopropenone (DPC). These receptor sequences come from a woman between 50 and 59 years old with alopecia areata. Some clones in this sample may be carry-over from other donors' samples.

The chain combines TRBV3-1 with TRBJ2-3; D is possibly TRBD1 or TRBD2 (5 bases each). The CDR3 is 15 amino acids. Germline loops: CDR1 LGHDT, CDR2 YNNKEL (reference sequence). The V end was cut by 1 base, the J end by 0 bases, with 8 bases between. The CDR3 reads CASSQVGASTDTQYF. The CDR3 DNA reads TGTGCCAGCAGCCAAGTCGGGGCTAGCACAGATACGCAGTATTTT.

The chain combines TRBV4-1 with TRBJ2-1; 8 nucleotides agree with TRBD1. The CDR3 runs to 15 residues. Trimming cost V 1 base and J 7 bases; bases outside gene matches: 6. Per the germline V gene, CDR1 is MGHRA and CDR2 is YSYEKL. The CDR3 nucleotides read TGCGCCAGCAGCCAAGGTACAGGGGGATGGAATGAGCAGTTCTTC. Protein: CASSQGTGGWNEQFF.

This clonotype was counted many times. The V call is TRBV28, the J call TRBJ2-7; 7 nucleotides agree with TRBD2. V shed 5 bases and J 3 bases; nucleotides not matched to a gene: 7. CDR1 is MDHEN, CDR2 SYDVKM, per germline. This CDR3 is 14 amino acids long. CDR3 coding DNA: TGTGCCAGCAGTCCGACTAGCCTATTCTACGAGCAGTACTTC. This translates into CASSPTSLFYEQYF.

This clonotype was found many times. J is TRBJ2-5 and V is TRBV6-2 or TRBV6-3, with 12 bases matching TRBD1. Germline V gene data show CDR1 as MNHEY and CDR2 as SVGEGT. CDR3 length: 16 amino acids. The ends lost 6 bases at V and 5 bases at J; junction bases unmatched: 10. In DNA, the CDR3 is TGTGCCAGCAGCCGCCTGGGGACAGGGGGCGAGGAGACCCAGTACTTC. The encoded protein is CASSRLGTGGEETQYF.

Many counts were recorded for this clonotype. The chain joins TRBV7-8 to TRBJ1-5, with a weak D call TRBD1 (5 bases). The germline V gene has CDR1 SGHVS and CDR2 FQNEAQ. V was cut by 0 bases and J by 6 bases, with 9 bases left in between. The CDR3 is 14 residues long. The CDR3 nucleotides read TGTGCCAGCAGCTTAGCGTCTCAGGGTCAGCCCCAGCATTTT. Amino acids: CASSLASQGQPQHF.